The 2 T cell receptor beta chains below were found in one sample sequenced in a study of blood T cell repertoires in COVID-19. Produced via immunoSEQ multiplex PCR; TCRdb's table is partial and in-frame only. The sample lists around 200,000 clones, about 87% seen once, with approximately 0.93% in the top ten. The sample taken for sequencing was peripheral blood. Receptors were obtained from a young woman who had recovered from COVID-19.

The chain uses TRBV6-5 and TRBJ2-7; D is perhaps TRBD1 (5 bases). Trimming removed 2 bases from V and 3 bases from J, with 11 bases in between. Germline assignment: CDR1 MNHEY and CDR2 SVGAGI. The CDR3 is 14 residues long. As DNA, the CDR3 is TGTGCCAGCAGTTACAACCAGGGATACTACGAGCAGTACTTC. This encodes CASSYNQGYYEQYF.

This clone was counted a few times. The CDR3 spells CASSYSWSSYNEQFF. CDR3 nucleotide sequence: TGTGCCAGCAGTTACTCTTGGAGCTCCTACAATGAGCAGTTCTTC. The J gene is TRBJ2-1, the V gene TRBV6-5, with unresolved D. Trimming removed 0 bases at V and 0 bases at J, with 6 bases between. CDR3 size: 15 residues. Looked up from germline, CDR1 is MNHEY and CDR2 is SVGAGI.